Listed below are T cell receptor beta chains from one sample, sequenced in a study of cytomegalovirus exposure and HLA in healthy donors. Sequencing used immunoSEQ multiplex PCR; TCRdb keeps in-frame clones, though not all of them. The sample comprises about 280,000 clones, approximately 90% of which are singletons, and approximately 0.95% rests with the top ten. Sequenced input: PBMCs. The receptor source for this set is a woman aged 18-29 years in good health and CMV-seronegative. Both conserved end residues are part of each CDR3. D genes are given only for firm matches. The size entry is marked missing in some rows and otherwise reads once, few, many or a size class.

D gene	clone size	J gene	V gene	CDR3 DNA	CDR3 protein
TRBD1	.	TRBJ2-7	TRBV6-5	TGTGCCAGCAGTTACTTGGGACAGGGCAGCGAGCAGTACTTC	CASSYLGQGSEQYF
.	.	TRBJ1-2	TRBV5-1	TGCGCCAGCAGCTTGGGGTTAGGAGACTCTAACTATGGCTACACCTTC	CASSLGLGDSNYGYTF
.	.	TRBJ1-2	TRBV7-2	TGTGCCAGCAGCCGCCCGGAGGACTATGGCTACACCTTC	CASSRPEDYGYTF
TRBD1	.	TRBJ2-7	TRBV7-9	TGTGCCAGCAGCTATCCGGGACAGGGTCCGTACGAGCAGTACTTC	CASSYPGQGPYEQYF
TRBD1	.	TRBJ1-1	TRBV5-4	TGTGCCAGCAGCTCGGACAGGGGGCGTTTCTCCACTGAAGCTTTCTTT	CASSSDRGRFSTEAFF
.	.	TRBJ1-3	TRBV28	TGTGCCGCCGTAGAGGCGGCTTCGGGAAACACCATATATTTT	CAAVEAASGNTIYF
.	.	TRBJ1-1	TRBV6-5	TGTGCCAGCAGTTCCGGGGAACTACTAATGAACACTGAAGCTTTCTTT	CASSSGELLMNTEAFF
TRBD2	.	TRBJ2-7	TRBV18	TGTGCCAGCTCTCGGACTAGCGGCCCCTCCGAGCAGTACTTC	CASSRTSGPSEQYF
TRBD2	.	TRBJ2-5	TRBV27	TGTGCCAGCAGTTTATTGGCGGGAGGCATCCAAGAGACCCAGTACTTC	CASSLLAGGIQETQYF
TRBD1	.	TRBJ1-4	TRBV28	TGTGCCAGCAGTTACGACTCGGACAGGGACGAAGATAATGAAAAACTGTTTTTT	CASSYDSDRDEDNEKLFF
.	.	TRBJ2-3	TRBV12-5	TGTGCTAGTGGAAGAGGCAGGGCCACAGATACGCAGTATTTT	CASGRGRATDTQYF
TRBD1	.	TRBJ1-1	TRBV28	TGTGCCGGCAGGGGGCCGAACACTGAAGCTTTCTTT	CAGRGPNTEAFF
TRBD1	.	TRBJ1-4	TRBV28	TGTGCCAGCAGTTCACCCCCGGGGACAGGGAATGAAAAACTGTTTTTT	CASSSPPGTGNEKLFF
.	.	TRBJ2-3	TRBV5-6	TGTGCCAGCAGGGCGCCGGGTGCCGATACGCAGTATTTT	CASRAPGADTQYF
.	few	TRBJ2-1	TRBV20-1	TGCAGTGCTAGTAACAATGAGCAGTTCTTC	CSASNNEQFF
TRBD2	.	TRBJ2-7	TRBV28	TGTGCCAGCAGTTACCCCGGGGGGTCGTACGAGCAGTACTTC	CASSYPGGSYEQYF
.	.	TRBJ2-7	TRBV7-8	TGTGCCAGCAGCTTAAGTCAGGTAACCTACGAGCAGTACTTC	CASSLSQVTYEQYF
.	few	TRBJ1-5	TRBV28	TGTGCCAGCAGTTTGGTTCAGATTCACCTCAATCAGCCCCAGCATTTT	CASSLVQIHLNQPQHF
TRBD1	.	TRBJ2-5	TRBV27	TGTGCCAGCAGTTCCTACCGTAACGACAGGGCTCAAGAGACCCAGTACTTC	CASSSYRNDRAQETQYF
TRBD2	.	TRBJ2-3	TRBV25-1	TGTGCCAGCAGTGGGGGACTAGCGACAGATACGCAGTATTTT	CASSGGLATDTQYF
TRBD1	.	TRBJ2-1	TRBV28	TGTGCCAGCAGGCCGAGGGACAGCAAAGAGCAGTTCTTC	CASRPRDSKEQFF
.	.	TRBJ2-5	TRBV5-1	TGCGCCAGCAGCTTGGGTCCGGGACAAGGGGGGACCCAGTACTTC	CASSLGPGQGGTQYF
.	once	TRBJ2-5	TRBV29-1	TGCAGCGTTTTCACCCGGCAGGTCCAGTACTTC	CSVFTRQVQYF
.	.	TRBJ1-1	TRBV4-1	TGCGCCAGCAGCCCCCCTGAGGGAGAAACTGAAGCTTTCTTT	CASSPPEGETEAFF